This T cell receptor (beta chain) was sequenced in a study of Graves' ophthalmopathy and Graves' hyperthyroidism. Study-level information: Stable hyperthyroid donors showed no ophthalmopathy during 18 months follow-up. The study, taken as a whole, reports: The model's ophthalmopathy progression predictions had 55% to 71% sensitivity and 72% to 75% specificity.

In its sample, this clonotype was seen a few times. The antigen remains unidentified. The CDR3 covers 13 residues. Looked up from germline, CDR1 is SGHRS and CDR2 is YFSETQ. V was trimmed by 6 bases and J by 3 bases, leaving 9 bases between them. Enrolled hyperthyroidism patients had a new diagnosis, a duration under 2 months, and an age of 18 to 65. Each diagnosis was determined on the basis of clinical symptoms, serum thyroxine, TRAb, thyroid ultrasound and orbital computed tomography. The study amplified TCR beta CDR3 regions using RNA transcripts. An opening RT-PCR round employed HTBI primers and preceded a second-round multiplex PCR. TCRdb processed the multiplex PCR reads anew with MiXCR; each CDR3 protein has one entry. The table shows over a million distinct CDR3 sequences, with about 38% occurring only once.

The sequencing sample was made of peripheral blood or thyroid tissue (not recorded which). The clonotype originates from an adult man with Graves' hyperthyroidism. The J gene is TRBJ2-2, the V gene TRBV5-1; unclear D gene. CDR3 in amino acids: CASTHDYTGELFF. The CDR3 DNA follows: TGCGCCAGCACTCACGACTACACCGGGGAGCTGTTTTTT.